These 10 T cell receptor beta chains share one sample of origin, sequenced in a study of read filtering for tumor transcriptome and immune sequencing. The library was built from about 400 ng RNA with molecular barcoded adaptors for alpha/delta and beta/gamma chains. One entry per CDR3 protein results from TCRdb running MiXCR on the reads. The repertoire has 40,000 or so distinct CDR3 sequences, approximately 12% of them found once; the top ten carry around 35%. The material sequenced was a population of CD138-negative cells sorted from bone marrow. The receptor set was obtained from a donor at least 40 years old with multiple myeloma.

This clonotype was recorded at least ten times. V gene TRBV3-1 combines with J gene TRBJ1-1; D is possibly TRBD1 (6 bases). V lost 4 bases and J 0 bases, leaving 9 bases between the germline ends. The length of the CDR3 is 14 residues. CDR1 and CDR2 (germline): LGHDT, YNNKEL (reference sequence). The CDR3 spells CASSPRGMNTEAFF. The CDR3 nucleotides read TGTGCCAGCAGCCCCAGGGGCATGAACACTGAAGCTTTCTTT.

This clonotype was seen a handful of times. V is TRBV3-1 and J is TRBJ2-2; 14 bases agree with TRBD2. Trimming at V came to 4 bases and at J to 15 bases, leaving 10 bases not matched to a gene. This CDR3 spans 15 amino acids. Germline CDR1 reads LGHDT; CDR2 reads YNNKEL (reference sequence). The CDR3: CASSPGTSGGSGLFF. The CDR3 region has the DNA TGTGCCAGCAGCCCCGGGACTAGCGGGGGATCAGGATTGTTTTTT.

This clonotype was recorded many times. The V call is TRBV4-1, the J call TRBJ1-3; TRBD1 might be the D (5 bases). CDR1 MGHRA and CDR2 YSYEKL come from the germline V gene. V shed 4 bases and J shed 0 bases, with 10 bases lying between them. The CDR3 runs 15 residues. The DNA for the CDR3 is TGCGCCAGCAGCCCAGAGGGGTACTCTGGAAACACCATATATTTT. Translation gives CASSPEGYSGNTIYF.

This clonotype was detected ten times or more. The chain couples TRBV7-2 to TRBJ2-5; a weak D match, TRBD2 (7 bases). V dropped 1 base and J dropped 3 bases, with 15 bases sitting between them. Germline V lookup: CDR1 SGHTA, CDR2 FQGNSA. The CDR3 covers 16 residues. Here the CDR3 reads CASSLVGGAKEETQYF. For the CDR3, the DNA is TGTGCCAGCAGCTTAGTGGGGGGGGCCAAGGAAGAGACCCAGTACTTC.

This clonotype has a count of ten or more. This chain connects TRBV6-2 or TRBV6-3 to TRBJ1-1, with D possibly being TRBD1 (6 bases). Germline assignment: CDR1 MNHEY and CDR2 SVGEGT. V gave up 6 bases and J gave up 7 bases, with 24 bases separating them. This CDR3 has 16 residues. CDR3 region: CASSRNTLRGVNEAFF. Written as DNA, the CDR3 is TGTGCCAGCAGCCGAAACACCCTCAGGGGAGTAAATGAAGCTTTCTTT.

This clonotype was counted at least ten times. This chain links TRBV20-1 with TRBJ2-7; D might be TRBD1 (7 bases). There are 14 residues in the CDR3. The V and J ends lost 3 bases and 3 bases respectively, with 15 bases between them. CDR1 is DFQATT and CDR2 is SNEGSKA in the germline V gene (reference sequence). For the CDR3, the DNA is TGCAGTGCTAGTTCTGCCAGGGGGGACTACGAGCAGTACTTC. Its protein product is CSASSARGDYEQYF.

This clonotype was seen repeatedly, ten times or more. The CDR3 region is CSARMDENTEAFF. The CDR3 DNA sequence: TGCAGTGCTAGGATGGACGAGAACACTGAAGCTTTCTTT. The chain employs TRBV20-1 and TRBJ1-1; D gene unclear. V was pared by 3 bases and J by 1 base, with 9 bases between. Germline lookup yields CDR1 DFQATT and CDR2 SNEGSKA (reference sequence). This CDR3 spans 13 amino acids.

This clonotype was observed at least ten times. The V gene is TRBV6-5, the J gene TRBJ2-2, with D hard to call. The V end was cut by 6 bases, the J end by 7 bases, with 15 bases between. CDR1 MNHEY and CDR2 SVGAGI come from the germline V gene. This CDR3 has 14 amino acids. CDR3 nucleotide sequence: TGTGCCAGCAGCCCGACGGGTATGATCGGGGAGCTGTTTTTT. Residues: CASSPTGMIGELFF.

This clonotype was detected many times. The J gene is TRBJ2-3, the V gene TRBV2; D gene uncertain. The CDR3 totals 12 residues. Between the trimmed V and J ends, which lost 0 bases and 6 bases, there was a span of 4 bases. The germline gives CDR1 SNHLY, CDR2 FYNNEI. DNA for the CDR3: TGTGCCAGCAGTGAAGCGCTTGATACGCAGTATTTT. Protein: CASSEALDTQYF.

This clonotype was found many times. V usage is TRBV27 and J usage is TRBJ2-3; tentatively, D is TRBD2 (5 bases). This CDR3 comprises 12 residues. Germline V gene data show CDR1 as MNHEY and CDR2 as SMNVEV (reference sequence). V was clipped by 8 bases and J by 2 bases, with 8 bases between them. CDR3 nucleotide sequence: TGTGCCAGCCGCGGGTACACAGATACGCAGTATTTT. Amino acid sequence: CASRGYTDTQYF.